The source of this T cell receptor (beta chain) is a study of T cells in Graves' hyperthyroidism and ophthalmopathy. Study in general: Peripheral blood was secured at the point of initial diagnosis, before any treatment. Study-wide findings and caveats: Ophthalmopathy onset followed model prediction by a median roughly six months.

This clonotype has just a few counts. What it binds is not known. RNA transcripts gave rise to amplified TCR beta CDR3 regions. Carried out on the TCR CDR3, a first-round RT-PCR used the HTBI primer set. TCRdb redid the calling of the multiplex PCR reads with MiXCR, one entry per CDR3 protein. The sample lists under 350,000 distinct CDR3 sequences, about 18% occurring once. Trimming shortened V by 4 bases and J by 0 bases, and 9 bases separated the two germline ends. Germline V gives CDR1 SEHNR, CDR2 FQNEAQ (reference sequence). The CDR3 is 15 residues long. V gene TRBV7-9 combines with J gene TRBJ1-4; the D gene is possibly TRBD1 (5 bases). The sequencing input was blood. This sequence originates from a woman between 50 and 59 years old with Graves' hyperthyroidism. The DNA for the CDR3 is TGTGCCAGCAGCTCAGGGATTGCAACTAATGAAAAACTGTTTTTT. This gives the protein CASSSGIATNEKLFF.